Below, 26 T cell receptor beta chains from the same sample are listed, as sequenced in a study of B cell selection in AIRE deficiency. The regulatory T cell sort gate was CD4+CD25hiCD127low/negative. Sequencing used immunoSEQ multiplex PCR; TCRdb keeps in-frame clones, though not all of them. The data show around 14,000 clones, more than 85% seen once. Sequenced: Tregs sorted from PBMCs. Receptors originate from a human donor with AIRE deficiency.

The V gene is TRBV5-1, the J gene TRBJ2-5; 11 nucleotides align to TRBD2. Germline loops: CDR1 SGHRS, CDR2 YFSETQ. J was trimmed by 5 bases and V by 2 bases; bases with no gene match: 11. The CDR3 length is 17 residues. The CDR3 sequence is CASSFQISGRAGETQYF. In DNA, the CDR3 is TGCGCCAGCAGCTTTCAAATTAGCGGGAGGGCCGGTGAGACCCAGTACTTC.

The genes are TRBV7-9 and TRBJ1-1; D is perhaps TRBD1 (6 bases). This CDR3 comprises 15 residues. Trimming left V 4 bases short and J 1 base short, with 13 bases between. Germline assignment: CDR1 SEHNR and CDR2 FQNEAQ (reference sequence). The CDR3 nucleotides read TGTGCCAGCAGCTCTCACGGGACACCGAACACTGAAGCTTTCTTT. It encodes CASSSHGTPNTEAFF.

The chain recombines TRBV28 with TRBJ1-6, with D unresolved. The CDR3 extends over 17 amino acids. V was clipped by 4 bases and J by 5 bases, with 18 bases between them. CDR1 and CDR2 from the germline V gene are MDHEN and SYDVKM. CDR3 sequence: CASSSVGGPWDNSPLHF. CDR3 nucleotide sequence: TGTGCCAGCAGTTCCGTAGGAGGTCCTTGGGATAATTCACCCCTCCACTTT.

V and J are TRBV29-1 and TRBJ1-2, with D perhaps matching TRBD1 (5 bases). This CDR3 contains 15 residues. The V gene's germline CDR1 is SQVTM and CDR2 ANQGSEA. V was clipped by 4 bases and J by 5 bases, with 20 bases between them. In DNA form, the CDR3 reads TGCAGCGTTGTAGGGTCAGAAGCCAGGGTTTATGGCTACACCTTC. Amino acids: CSVVGSEARVYGYTF.

This clone was seen once. The chain couples TRBV6-1 to TRBJ1-5, with TRBD1 matching over 12 bases. CDR1 and CDR2 from the germline V gene are MNHNS and SASEGT. CDR3 size: 14 residues. V trimming: 7 bases; J trimming: 6 bases; junction bases outside the gene matches: 4. CDR3: CASKGQGAVQPQHF. CDR3 bases: TGTGCCAGCAAGGGACAGGGGGCGGTTCAGCCCCAGCATTTT.

This chain uses TRBV6-5 with TRBJ2-3, with a tentative D call TRBD2 (6 bases). The CDR3 runs to 15 residues. Germline CDR1 reads MNHEY; CDR2 reads SVGAGI. Between the trimmed V and J ends, which lost 2 bases and 7 bases, there was a span of 16 bases. The CDR3 spells CASSYGGAGVNTQYF. Written as DNA, the CDR3 is TGTGCCAGCAGTTACGGCGGGGCTGGGGTGAATACGCAGTATTTT.

DNA for the CDR3: TGCGCCAGCAGCTTGGAATCGAGGAAAAAACTGTTTTTT. Translated: CASSLESRKKLFF. The V call is TRBV5-1, the J call TRBJ1-4; D ambiguous. There are 13 residues in the CDR3. With 0 bases removed from V and 9 bases from J, the gap between germline ends came to 9 bases. Germline-derived CDR1 and CDR2 are SGHRS and YFSETQ.

This sequence joins TRBV7-8 and TRBJ2-3, with 16 bases lining up with TRBD2. The CDR3 is 17 amino acids. V trimming: 5 bases; J trimming: 5 bases; junction bases outside the gene matches: 7. Per germline, CDR1 SGHVS and CDR2 FQNEAQ. This chain's CDR3 is CASSLGLAGGPGDTQYF. CDR3 sequence (DNA): TGTGCCAGCAGCCTGGGACTAGCGGGAGGGCCGGGAGATACGCAGTATTTT.

This rearrangement joins TRBV7-8 to TRBJ2-3, with 11 nucleotides matching TRBD1. The CDR3 covers 19 residues. Germline loops: CDR1 SGHVS, CDR2 FQNEAQ. V dropped 5 bases and J dropped 2; count of bases not matched to a gene: 15. This chain's CDR3 is CASSPGTGGRAGATDTQYF. In DNA, the CDR3 is TGTGCCAGCAGCCCCGGGACAGGGGGACGAGCGGGAGCCACAGATACGCAGTATTTT.

CDR3 loop: CASSPAGGSGFSPLHF. CDR3 bases: TGTGCCAGTAGCCCGGCGGGGGGATCGGGATTTTCACCCCTCCACTTT. This sequence joins TRBV19 and TRBJ1-6, with D maybe TRBD1 (5 bases). The CDR3 has 16 residues. V shed 6 bases and J shed 9 bases, with 21 bases lying between them. The V gene's germline CDR1 is LNHDA and CDR2 SQIVND (reference sequence).

The chain is built from TRBV5-6 and TRBJ2-7, with 8 nucleotides matching TRBD2. Trimming removed 0 bases from V and 2 bases from J; junction bases left unmatched: 7. CDR3 length: 16 residues. Germline CDR1 is SGHDT and CDR2 is YYEEEE. DNA for the CDR3: TGTGCCAGCAGCTTGGTGCCTAGCGGGCCCCCCTACGAGCAGTACTTC. Translation gives CASSLVPSGPPYEQYF.

The rearrangement joins TRBV28 to TRBJ2-3; possible D gene TRBD2, 6 bases. There are 14 residues in the CDR3. V lost 6 bases and J lost 6, with 16 bases in between. Germline CDR1 reads MDHEN; CDR2 reads SYDVKM. The CDR3 nucleotides read TGTGCCAGCAGAGGTGCCGGAGGGCTTGATACGCAGTATTTT. This translates into CASRGAGGLDTQYF.

The chain combines TRBV5-1 with TRBJ1-3, with 9 bases that match TRBD1. CDR1 and CDR2 from the germline V gene are SGHRS and YFSETQ. The CDR3 spans 16 residues. With 2 bases clipped from V and 3 bases from J, the junction kept 6 bases outside the gene matches. The CDR3 sequence: CASSFTGTGYGNTIYF. The CDR3 DNA reads TGCGCCAGCAGCTTTACTGGGACAGGGTATGGAAACACCATATATTTT.

This chain connects TRBV2 to TRBJ1-1; tentative D call: TRBD1 (5 bases). The length of the CDR3 is 12 residues. Germline-derived CDR1 and CDR2 are SNHLY and FYNNEI. The V end was cut by 11 bases, the J end by 1 base, with 11 bases between. The CDR3 region is CAARRGNTEAFF. CDR3 DNA sequence: TGTGCCGCGAGGAGGGGGAACACTGAAGCTTTCTTT.

The J gene is TRBJ2-4, the V gene TRBV7-9, with TRBD2 identical over 10 bases. The germline V gene encodes CDR1 SEHNR and CDR2 FQNEAQ (reference sequence). Trimming took 3 bases from V and 5 from J; bases not matched to a gene: 7. CDR3 length: 16 amino acids. The DNA of the CDR3 is TGTGCCAGCAGCTTGGCAGCGGGAGGGTTCCAAAACATTCAGTACTTC. Amino acid sequence: CASSLAAGGFQNIQYF.

This sequence joins TRBV7-2 and TRBJ2-7; 8 nucleotides match TRBD2. Losses at the gene ends were 3 bases for V and 2 bases for J; bases not matched to a gene: 3. The CDR3 consists of 14 residues. Germline CDR1 and CDR2: SGHTA and FQGNSA. The CDR3 coding sequence is TGTGCCAGCAGCTTTCAGCGGGGGACCTACGAGCAGTACTTC. Translated: CASSFQRGTYEQYF.

J is TRBJ1-2 and V is TRBV5-1; TRBD1 aligns across 7 bases. V was pared by 3 bases and J by 5 bases, with 7 bases of the junction left unmatched. The germline gives CDR1 SGHRS, CDR2 YFSETQ. CDR3 length: 14 amino acids. DNA for the CDR3: TGCGCCAGCAGCTCTCGACAGGGCCCGTATGGCTACACCTTC. Translation: CASSSRQGPYGYTF.

A single count supports this clone. V and J are TRBV6-6 and TRBJ2-1, with 7 bases identical to TRBD1. From germline, CDR1 is MNHNY and CDR2 SVGAGI (reference sequence). The junction had 5 bases not matched to a gene; V was cut back by 6 bases and J by 0 bases. The CDR3 runs to 15 residues. CDR3 sequence (DNA): TGTGCCAGCAGAACCCCAGGGGGCTCCTACAATGAGCAGTTCTTC. It specifies CASRTPGGSYNEQFF.

The CDR3 region has the DNA TGTGCCAGCAGCGTAGCCAGCAGCGCCCGCTCTGGGGCCAACGTCCTGACTTTC. As protein: CASSVASSARSGANVLTF. This rearrangement joins TRBV9 to TRBJ2-6; no reliable D call. CDR1 is SGDLS and CDR2 is YYNGEE in the germline V gene. V dropped 0 bases and J dropped 0 bases, with 13 bases sitting between them. This CDR3 contains 18 residues.

V usage is TRBV5-1 and J usage is TRBJ1-2; perhaps TRBD1 as D (5 bases). V was shortened by 0 bases and J by 0 bases, with 9 bases between the two germline ends. CDR1 is SGHRS and CDR2 is YFSETQ in the germline V gene. This CDR3 spans 15 amino acids. CDR3 residues: CASSLGGATNYGYTF. CDR3 coding DNA: TGCGCCAGCAGCTTGGGAGGGGCTACTAACTATGGCTACACCTTC.

V and J are TRBV7-3 and TRBJ2-7; 9 nucleotides align to TRBD2. The J segment lost 2 bases and the V segment lost 2 bases, leaving 10 bases of the junction unmatched. The CDR3 contains 17 residues. From germline, CDR1 is SGHTA and CDR2 FQGTGA. In nucleotides, the CDR3 is TGTGCCAGCAGCTTAGATGGGAGCGGGAGGAAGACCTACGAGCAGTACTTC. Protein: CASSLDGSGRKTYEQYF.

In its sample, this clone was seen a few times. The gene calls are TRBV19 and TRBJ1-2, with D uncertain. V lost 3 bases and J lost 4, with 9 bases in between. This CDR3 spans 13 amino acids. Germline V CDR1 and CDR2: LNHDA, SQIVND (reference sequence). CDR3: CASSIDGFYGYTF. CDR3 coding DNA: TGTGCCAGTAGTATCGACGGTTTCTATGGCTACACCTTC.

There are a few counts of this clone. V and J are TRBV4-2 and TRBJ1-5, with D hard to call. Trimming cost V 2 bases and J 2 bases, with 7 bases left between them. The CDR3 is 14 amino acids. Germline assignment: CDR1 LGHNA and CDR2 YNFKEQ. The CDR3 DNA follows: TGTGCCAGCAGCCAACTGGGCGGCAATCAGCCCCAGCATTTT. This encodes CASSQLGGNQPQHF.

This sequence joins TRBV5-1 and TRBJ2-2; D unclear. Trimming cost V 4 bases and J 2 bases, with 9 bases left between them. CDR1 is SGHRS and CDR2 is YFSETQ in the germline V gene. The CDR3 has 14 residues. The CDR3 DNA is TGCGCCAGCAGCCTTTGGAGCAACACCGGGGAGCTGTTTTTT. Protein: CASSLWSNTGELFF.

This chain connects TRBV19 to TRBJ2-1; TRBD2 aligns across 14 bases. The CDR3 has 16 residues. Trimming at V came to 4 bases and at J to 7 bases, leaving 6 bases not matched to a gene. Germline CDR1 LNHDA, CDR2 SQIVND (reference sequence). CDR3 region: CASSTRTSGRYNEQFF. CDR3 nucleotides: TGTGCCAGTAGTACAAGGACTAGCGGGAGGTATAATGAGCAGTTCTTC.

The chain links TRBV6-1 to TRBJ1-5; D call uncertain. The CDR3 covers 13 residues. CDR1 is MNHNS, CDR2 SASEGT, per germline. V was trimmed by 7 bases and J by 7 bases, leaving 14 bases between them. The CDR3 loop reads CASTQAVRQPQHF. The CDR3 bases are TGTGCCAGCACCCAGGCGGTAAGGCAGCCCCAGCATTTT.